This record covers a single TCR beta chain. The sample originates from a study of blood T cell repertoires in COVID-19. J lost 2 bases, V lost 5 bases, and 4 bases had no gene match. Looked up from germline, CDR1 is MNHEY and CDR2 is SMNVEV (reference sequence). This CDR3 comprises 14 residues. TCRdb keeps only in-frame clones here, not all; method: immunoSEQ multiplex PCR. The sample shows over 110,000 clones, about 80% of them seen only once. The TCR comes from an older man who had recovered from COVID-19. The chain carries TRBV27 and TRBJ1-2; 8 bases match TRBD1. Sequencing was performed on peripheral blood. The CDR3 protein is CASSPRTGNYGYTF. The CDR3 DNA follows: TGTGCCAGCAGTCCACGGACAGGGAACTATGGCTACACCTTC.